This T cell receptor beta chain was profiled in a study of blood T cells in healthy people across ages. The ends lost 1 base at V and 5 bases at J; junction bases unmatched: 10. The CDR3 is 17 residues long. Germline V gives CDR1 LGHDT, CDR2 YNNKEL (reference sequence). A sample-barcoded 5' primer and a J-beta primer mix were used in a second PCR of roughly 6 to 12 cycles. TCRdb re-called the 5' RACE reads with MiXCR, one entry per CDR3 protein. The sample lists about 620,000 distinct CDR3 sequences; about 21% were seen once. This clonotype has just a few counts. The V and J genes are TRBV3-1 and TRBJ1-5; 8 bases align to TRBD1. This clonotype originated in a man aged 65 to 85 in good health. Sequencing input: blood. This CDR3 is CASSQGAAGGADQPQHF. The CDR3 bases are TGTGCCAGCAGCCAAGGAGCGGCAGGGGGCGCGGATCAGCCCCAGCATTTT.